This entry lists 18 T cell receptor beta chains sequenced from one sample in a study of cytomegalovirus exposure and HLA in healthy donors. Profiled with immunoSEQ multiplex PCR; TCRdb holds only in-frame clones, not every one. This sample has around 200,000 clones; about 81% occur once, and the top ten carry around 1.2%. Sequences were obtained from PBMCs. Receptors were obtained from a woman aged 30 to 39 in good health and CMV-seronegative.

This clone was seen ten or more times. CDR3 in DNA: TGCGCCAGCAGCCAAGGCTTAAGGTGGGACAGCTCTGGAAACACCATATATTTT. Its protein product is CASSQGLRWDSSGNTIYF. The chain links TRBV4-1 to TRBJ1-3; the match to TRBD1 covers 7 bases. Germline V gene lookup returns CDR1 MGHRA and CDR2 YSYEKL. CDR3 length: 18 residues. The V gene end was trimmed by 1 base and the J gene end by 0 bases; junction bases not matched to a gene: 9.

The chain recombines TRBV7-8 with TRBJ1-2; TRBD1 agrees at 10 bases. CDR1 SGHVS and CDR2 FQNEAQ come from the germline V gene. This CDR3 region has 14 residues. V shed 0 bases and J 8 bases; nucleotides not matched to a gene: 3. The CDR3 region is CASSLARQGAGYTF. The CDR3 DNA sequence: TGTGCCAGCAGCTTAGCCCGACAGGGGGCCGGCTACACCTTC.

The genes are TRBV19 and TRBJ2-7; a weak D match, TRBD1 (7 bases). CDR1 is LNHDA and CDR2 is SQIVND in the germline V gene (reference sequence). Trimming took off 9 bases at V and 1 base at J, with 10 bases between the two ends. The CDR3 covers 12 residues. The CDR3 DNA reads as TGTGCCAGCTCAGGGGGGTCCTACGAGCAGTACTTC. It encodes CASSGGSYEQYF.

The chain is built from TRBV14 and TRBJ2-7; tentatively, D is TRBD1 (6 bases). Looked up from germline, CDR1 is SGHDN and CDR2 is FVKESK. The CDR3 loop spans 15 amino acids. V was shortened by 5 bases and J by 0 bases, with 14 bases between the two germline ends. CDR3 DNA: TGTGCCAGCAGCTCGGACAGCTGGTACTCCTACGAGCAGTACTTC. This gives the protein CASSSDSWYSYEQYF.

This sequence joins TRBV9 and TRBJ2-7; D ambiguous. Per germline, CDR1 SGDLS and CDR2 YYNGEE. The CDR3 loop spans 13 amino acids. Trimming stripped 3 bases from V and 0 bases from J, with 7 bases between. This CDR3 is CASSGGTSYEQYF. The CDR3 bases are TGTGCCAGCAGCGGCGGCACCTCCTACGAGCAGTACTTC. Looking up the rest from reference TRBV9 and TRBJ2-7 gives the full variable domain: DSGVTQTPKHLITATGQRVTLRCSPRSGDLSVYWYQQSLDQGLQFLIQYYNGEERAKGNILERFSAQQFPDLHSELNLSSLELGDSALYFCASSGGTSYEQYFGPGTRLTVT.

This sequence joins TRBV29-1 and TRBJ1-5, with TRBD1 matching 11 bases. V was pared by 4 bases and J by 4 bases, with 6 bases of the junction left unmatched. The CDR3 length is 15 residues. From germline, CDR1 is SQVTM and CDR2 ANQGSEA. The CDR3 protein is CSVADGQGANQPQHF. DNA for the CDR3: TGCAGCGTTGCGGATGGACAGGGGGCGAATCAGCCCCAGCATTTT.

This clone was detected many times. This chain links TRBV27 with TRBJ1-2, with TRBD1 matching over 9 bases. CDR1 and CDR2 from the germline V gene are MNHEY and SMNVEV (reference sequence). J was trimmed by 11 bases and V by 0 bases; bases with no gene match: 4. This CDR3 has 13 amino acids. CDR3 in amino acids: CASSLSGDRAYTF. CDR3 DNA sequence: TGTGCCAGCAGTTTATCGGGGGACAGGGCTTACACCTTC.

The rearrangement uses TRBV7-8 and TRBJ2-7; TRBD2 aligns across 13 bases. CDR3 length: 17 residues. Germline trimming cut 6 bases from V and 2 bases from J; bases unmatched to any gene: 10. The germline V gene encodes CDR1 SGHVS and CDR2 FQNEAQ. The DNA of the CDR3 is TGTGCCAGCAGTCCCCGACTAGCGGGGGGCCTTACCTACGAGCAGTACTTC. Translated: CASSPRLAGGLTYEQYF.

The chain uses TRBV5-1 and TRBJ2-6; TRBD1 might be the D (5 bases). The CDR3 totals 16 residues. Germline V gene lookup returns CDR1 SGHRS and CDR2 YFSETQ. With 2 bases removed from V and 3 bases from J, the gap between germline ends came to 12 bases. CDR3: CASSFLPGFGANVLTF. The CDR3 region has the DNA TGCGCCAGCAGCTTTCTTCCAGGGTTTGGGGCCAACGTCCTGACTTTC.

This chain uses TRBV4-1 with TRBJ1-5, with D perhaps matching TRBD1 (6 bases). Germline V gene lookup returns CDR1 MGHRA and CDR2 YSYEKL. The ends were cut back, 6 bases at V and 6 bases at J, with 15 bases in the middle. This CDR3 comprises 14 residues. CDR3 sequence (DNA): TGCGCCAGCAGGCCAACAGGGTTAGGTCAGCCCCAGCATTTT. Residues: CASRPTGLGQPQHF.

The rearrangement joins TRBV19 to TRBJ2-5; 7 bases map to TRBD1. The length of the CDR3 is 14 residues. Germline V gene sequence: CDR1 LNHDA, CDR2 SQIVND (reference sequence). The ends lost 5 bases at V and 0 bases at J; junction bases unmatched: 3. DNA of the CDR3: TGTGCCAGTAGTCGGGACAGAAACCAAGAGACCCAGTACTTC. Its translation is CASSRDRNQETQYF.

The chain links TRBV10-1 to TRBJ2-2; possible D gene TRBD1, 5 bases. The germline V gene encodes CDR1 WNHNN and CDR2 SYGVQD (reference sequence). The CDR3 runs to 13 residues. The V end lost 8 bases, the J end lost 6 bases, and 13 bases lay between the germline ends. The CDR3 loop reads CASGRQLSGELFF. The DNA of the CDR3 is TGCGCCAGCGGACGACAGTTATCCGGGGAGCTGTTTTTT.

The genes are TRBV2 and TRBJ2-1; 10 positions match TRBD2. Per the germline V gene, CDR1 is SNHLY and CDR2 is FYNNEI. This CDR3 contains 23 residues. V lost 0 bases and J lost 1; bases outside the gene matches: 21. CDR3 in amino acids: CASSEALKHRIGSGRLSYNEQFF. In DNA, the CDR3 is TGTGCCAGCAGTGAAGCGCTTAAGCATCGGATAGGTAGCGGGAGGCTGTCCTACAATGAGCAGTTCTTC. The whole variable domain, remainder taken from reference TRBV2 and TRBJ2-1, is EPEVTQTPSHQVTQMGQEVILRCVPISNHLYFYWYRQILGQKVEFLVSFYNNEISEKSEIFDDQFSVERPDGSNFTLKIRSTKLEDSAMYFCASSEALKHRIGSGRLSYNEQFFGPGTRLTVL.

This chain connects TRBV14 to TRBJ2-1; 9 bases map to TRBD1. The V gene end was trimmed by 1 base and the J gene end by 10 bases; junction bases not matched to a gene: 5. The CDR3 consists of 14 residues. Per germline, CDR1 SGHDN and CDR2 FVKESK. The CDR3 DNA is TGTGCCAGCAGCCAAGTAGGCGGACAGGGGGAGCAGTTCTTC. Translated: CASSQVGGQGEQFF.

The chain links TRBV5-1 to TRBJ1-4; D is perhaps TRBD1 (6 bases). The length of the CDR3 is 15 residues. Germline V gene data show CDR1 as SGHRS and CDR2 as YFSETQ. V lost 4 bases and J lost 7, with 17 bases in between. The CDR3 bases are TGCGCCAGCAGCAGGCAGGGGAAGGTTACTGAAAAACTGTTTTTT. Amino acids: CASSRQGKVTEKLFF.

A few counts support this clone. V and J are TRBV19 and TRBJ1-2, with D hard to call. The length of the CDR3 is 13 residues. CDR1 and CDR2 from the germline V gene are LNHDA and SQIVND (reference sequence). V gave up 7 bases and J gave up 7 bases, with 16 bases separating them. This CDR3 reads CASTPSGLGGYTF. In nucleotides, the CDR3 is TGTGCCAGTACCCCATCGGGTCTCGGTGGCTACACCTTC. The complete variable domain, with remaining parts taken from reference TRBV19 and TRBJ1-2, reads DGGITQSPKYLFRKEGQNVTLSCEQNLNHDAMYWYRQDPGQGLRLIYYSQIVNDFQKGDIAEGYSVSREKKESFPLTVTSAQKNPTAFYLCASTPSGLGGYTFGSGTRLTVV.

V and J are TRBV5-1 and TRBJ1-1; TRBD1 matches 8 bases. CDR1 is SGHRS and CDR2 is YFSETQ in the germline V gene. The ends lost 2 bases at V and 1 base at J; junction bases unmatched: 7. CDR3 length: 16 residues. CDR3 DNA sequence: TGCGCCAGCAGCTTCGATGGACAGGGCAAGAACACTGAAGCTTTCTTT. It is translated as CASSFDGQGKNTEAFF.

This chain connects TRBV28 to TRBJ2-3, with D possibly matching TRBD1 (5 bases). The CDR3 is 15 amino acids. The germline V gene encodes CDR1 MDHEN and CDR2 SYDVKM. The V and J ends lost 5 bases and 0 bases respectively, with 12 bases between them. Here the CDR3 DNA reads TGTGCCAGCAGTCTCACAGGATCTAGCACAGATACGCAGTATTTT. The encoded protein is CASSLTGSSTDTQYF.